The entry below gives a single T cell receptor beta chain sequence along with its context. Its cognate antigen is unknown. The PBMCs were taken from around 9.1 ml of fresh peripheral blood. The data were taken from a study of Graves' ophthalmopathy and Graves' hyperthyroidism. Study-wide context: Ahead of any treatment, peripheral blood was obtained at the initial diagnosis.

RNA transcripts were the source from which TCR beta CDR3 regions were amplified. Scientists carried out first-round RT-PCR using HTBI primers and then a second-round multiplex PCR. A single record per CDR3 protein comes from TCRdb applying MiXCR to the multiplex PCR reads. The table includes hundreds of thousands of distinct CDR3 sequences, 35% to 50% detected once. Whole-study results and caveats: Most thyroid clonotypes expanded beyond 0.001 frequency were also found in blood. Classification of ophthalmopathy versus stable hyperthyroidism by a 13-signature model yielded about 90% sensitivity and approximately 79% specificity.

Per the germline V gene, CDR1 is SEHNR and CDR2 is FQNEAQ (reference sequence). CDR3 length: 13 amino acids. V shed 4 bases and J shed 6 bases, with 7 bases lying between them. This TCR was sampled from an adult man with Graves' ophthalmopathy. The chain employs TRBV7-9 and TRBJ1-6; D unresolved. Sequenced sample: peripheral blood. The DNA of the CDR3 is TGTGCCAGCAGCTCGAGGGTTAATTCACCCCTCCACTTT. Residues: CASSSRVNSPLHF.